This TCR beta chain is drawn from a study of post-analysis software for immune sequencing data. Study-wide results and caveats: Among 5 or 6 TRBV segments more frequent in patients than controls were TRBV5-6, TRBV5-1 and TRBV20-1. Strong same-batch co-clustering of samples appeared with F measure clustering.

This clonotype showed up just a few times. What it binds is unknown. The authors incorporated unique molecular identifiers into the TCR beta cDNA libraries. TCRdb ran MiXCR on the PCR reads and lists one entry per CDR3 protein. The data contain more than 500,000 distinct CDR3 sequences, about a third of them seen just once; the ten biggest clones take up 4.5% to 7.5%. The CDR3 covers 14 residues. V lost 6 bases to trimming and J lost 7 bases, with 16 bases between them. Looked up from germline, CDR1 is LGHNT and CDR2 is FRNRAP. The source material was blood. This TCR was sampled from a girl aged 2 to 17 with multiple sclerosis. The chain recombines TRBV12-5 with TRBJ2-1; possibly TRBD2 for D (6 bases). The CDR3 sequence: CASGRGTLVNEQFF. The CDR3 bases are TGTGCTAGTGGACGAGGGACTCTGGTTAATGAGCAGTTCTTC.